The entry below describes one TCR beta chain. The data originate from a study of blood T cell repertoires in COVID-19. About the research overall: PBMCs, B-cell-depleted T cells, or T cells provided the cDNA or gDNA that made up the material.

The CDR3 is made up of 16 amino acids. Germline CDR1 LGHDT, CDR2 YNNKEL (reference sequence). V was clipped by 4 bases and J by 5 bases, with 15 bases between them. Participants' reported clinical history set cohort assignment. The data were produced by immunoSEQ multiplex PCR, yet TCRdb's version contains in-frame clones alone and is incomplete. The sample shows about 300,000 clones, nearly 90% of them seen only once. The genes are TRBV3-1 (or the pseudogene TRBV3-2) and TRBJ1-6, with a possible D match to TRBD1 (5 bases). The source material was PBMCs or T cells enriched from blood (not recorded which). The TCR comes from a woman aged 30 to 39 who had recovered from COVID-19. This chain's CDR3 is CASSRERRVNNSPLHF. In DNA form, the CDR3 reads TGTGCCAGCAGCCGAGAGCGCAGGGTGAATAATTCACCCCTCCACTTT.